This TCR beta chain was captured by sequencing in a study of cytomegalovirus exposure and HLA in healthy donors. Germline-derived CDR1 and CDR2 are GTSNPN and SVGIG (reference sequence). V was clipped by 8 bases and J by 1 base, with 15 bases between them. The CDR3 runs to 14 residues. 60 Vbeta and 13 Jbeta primers were used in PCR. Sequencing used immunoSEQ multiplex PCR; TCRdb keeps in-frame clones, though not all of them. The profile shows about 97,000 clones, 65% to 85% of them singletons. The chain has TRBV30 and TRBJ2-1; a possible D gene is TRBD1 (7 bases). The sequenced material came from PBMCs. This clonotype originated in a woman aged 40 to 50 in good health and CMV-seronegative. The DNA of the CDR3 is TGTGCCCGGGGGCAGGGGGGTTCCTACAATGAGCAGTTCTTC. This translates into CARGQGGSYNEQFF.